The entry that follows covers one TCR beta chain sequence. The data are from a study of T cell responses to AZD1222 COVID-19 vaccine. The CDR3 consists of 13 residues. CDR1 SNHLY and CDR2 FYNNEI come from the germline V gene. The V end lost 7 bases, the J end lost 5 bases, and 14 bases lay between the germline ends. TCRdb's table, derived via immunoSEQ multiplex PCR, lists solely in-frame clones and lacks some. This table holds 150,000 to 200,000 clones, approximately 94% found once. This TCR came from an adult in good health. This specimen was peripheral blood, taken on day 0 of AZD1222 vaccination. V and J are TRBV2 and TRBJ1-2; maybe TRBD1 (6 bases). The CDR3 protein is CASISGTIYGYTF. CDR3 DNA sequence: TGTGCCAGCATCTCCGGGACAATTTATGGCTACACCTTC.